The 23 T cell receptor beta chains presented below share a single source sample, sequenced in a study of early T cells in non-severe SARS-CoV-2 infection (dated by TCRdb to about 2021). The method behind the library was 5' RACE. The listed sequencing device is NextSeq 500. Using fastp trimming at Q25 and MiXCR clonotype assembly, TCRdb reanalyzed the public sequencing data and kept in-frame beta chains. Rows with a matching CDR3 protein are joined into one entry that keeps the most common DNA and genes. The sample table records about 56,000 distinct CDR3 sequences; more than 12% of these occur just once. The ten top clones hold roughly 4.3% of the sample. The sample in question was whole blood, obtained at baseline. These TCRs come from an adult who was a healthcare worker with PCR-confirmed SARS-CoV-2 infection or an uninfected control (not recorded which).

This chain connects TRBV7-9 to TRBJ2-2, with 9 bases aligning to TRBD1. The ends lost 5 bases at V and 0 bases at J; junction bases unmatched: 7. Per germline, CDR1 SEHNR and CDR2 FQNEAQ (reference sequence). The CDR3 has 17 amino acids. The CDR3 sequence is CASSIPGQGTNTGELFF. The CDR3 nucleotides are TGTGCCAGCAGCATTCCGGGACAGGGTACGAACACCGGGGAGCTGTTTTTT. The variable domain in full, completed from reference TRBV7-9 and TRBJ2-2, reads DTGVSQNPRHKITKRGQNVTFRCDPISEHNRLYWYRQTLGQGPEFLTYFQNEAQLEKSRLLSDRFSAERPKGSFSTLEIQRTEQGDSAMYLCASSIPGQGTNTGELFFGEGSRLTVL.

This clonotype has only a few counts. The V gene is TRBV6-1, the J gene TRBJ2-3; TRBD1 is a possible D gene (6 bases). The CDR3 length is 15 residues. Deletions cut 6 bases from V and 7 bases from J, with 20 bases between. The germline gives CDR1 MNHNS, CDR2 SASEGT. The CDR3 spells CASSYHDRQDNTQYF. The CDR3 bases are TGTGCCAGCAGCTACCACGATAGACAGGATAATACGCAGTATTTT.

The table lists this clonotype with a few counts. The chain is built from TRBV5-1 and TRBJ2-5, with TRBD1 identical over 7 bases. The CDR3 has 15 amino acids. Germline V CDR1 and CDR2: SGHRS, YFSETQ. The J segment lost 3 bases and the V segment lost 0 bases, leaving 5 bases of the junction unmatched. The CDR3, as DNA: TGCGCCAGCAGCTTGGCCGGGACAGTCAAAGAGACCCAGTACTTC. Its protein is CASSLAGTVKETQYF.

This clonotype showed up many times. This chain uses TRBV6-2 or TRBV6-3 with TRBJ2-5; D is undetermined. Per the germline V gene, CDR1 is MNHEY and CDR2 is SVGEGT. The CDR3 is 14 amino acids. Deletions cut 0 bases from V and 2 bases from J, with 7 bases between. The CDR3, as DNA: TGTGCCAGCAGTTACTCAGGGTTACAAGAGACCCAGTACTTC. Its translation is CASSYSGLQETQYF.

This clonotype was found a few times. V and J are TRBV12-3 or TRBV12-4 and TRBJ1-2, with D hard to call. CDR3 size: 13 residues. V lost 5 bases and J lost 7, with 14 bases in between. CDR3: CASSEDLFSGYTF. CDR3 nucleotide sequence: TGTGCCAGCAGTGAGGACCTTTTCTCTGGCTACACCTTC.

This clonotype was counted ten times or more. The V and J genes are TRBV28 and TRBJ2-3; 12 bases align to TRBD2. The length of the CDR3 is 20 residues. The ends lost 2 bases at V and 5 bases at J; junction bases unmatched: 17. Per the germline V gene, CDR1 is MDHEN and CDR2 is SYDVKM. The CDR3 reads CASSLRYPTGKGLAGDTQYF. The CDR3 DNA follows: TGTGCCAGCAGTTTACGATACCCAACCGGAAAGGGACTAGCGGGAGATACGCAGTATTTT.

A few counts support this clonotype. This rearrangement joins TRBV9 to TRBJ1-4; no reliable D call. V was trimmed by 0 bases and J by 0 bases, leaving 12 bases between them. The CDR3 has 17 amino acids. Per germline, CDR1 SGDLS and CDR2 YYNGEE. CDR3 residues: CASSVDPGAATNEKLFF. The CDR3 DNA sequence: TGTGCCAGCAGCGTAGACCCTGGAGCAGCAACTAATGAAAAACTGTTTTTT.

This sequence joins TRBV6-9 and TRBJ1-1; 9 bases fit TRBD1. Germline CDR1 reads MNHGY; CDR2 reads SVAAGI. This CDR3 is built from 17 residues. With V trimmed by 1 base and J by 5 bases, 11 bases remained unmatched. The CDR3 region is CASSYWSPTGTGTEAFF. The CDR3 DNA is TGTGCCAGCAGTTATTGGTCCCCTACAGGGACAGGGACTGAAGCTTTCTTT.

This clonotype was picked up many times. The chain employs TRBV10-3 and TRBJ1-6, with D hard to call. CDR1 is ENHRY, CDR2 SYGVKD, per germline. The V end was cut by 5 bases, the J end by 5 bases, with 10 bases between. This CDR3 comprises 14 residues. In nucleotides, the CDR3 is TGTGCCATCAGTAGGACGACCGATAATTCACCCCTCCACTTT. Translating it yields CAISRTTDNSPLHF.

This clonotype came up a few times. The chain uses TRBV30 and TRBJ1-1, with D possibly TRBD1 on 5 matching bases. Germline values: CDR1 GTSNPN, CDR2 SVGIG (reference sequence). The ends were cut back, 1 base at V and 1 base at J, with 7 bases in the middle. The CDR3 runs to 13 residues. For the CDR3, the DNA is TGTGCCTGGAGTGGGACATGGAACACTGAAGCTTTCTTT. This sequence encodes CAWSGTWNTEAFF.

This clonotype was observed many times. The V gene is TRBV6-6, the J gene TRBJ2-2; D is possibly TRBD2 (6 bases). Trimming removed 5 bases from V and 2 bases from J, with 18 bases in between. Germline V gene data show CDR1 as MNHNY and CDR2 as SVGAGI (reference sequence). The CDR3 covers 17 residues. In DNA, the CDR3 is TGTGCCAGCAGTCCCCCCTTAGCGGAAGTTAACACCGGGGAGCTGTTTTTT. Amino acid sequence: CASSPPLAEVNTGELFF.

V gene TRBV7-2 combines with J gene TRBJ2-3, with 12 positions matching TRBD2. Trimming at V came to 3 bases and at J to 0 bases, leaving 10 bases not matched to a gene. Germline-derived CDR1 and CDR2 are SGHTA and FQGNSA. The CDR3 runs to 19 residues. CDR3 nucleotide sequence: TGTGCCAGCAGCTTCCCGACTAGCGGGAGTCGGGGGAGCACAGATACGCAGTATTTT. Translated, it gives CASSFPTSGSRGSTDTQYF. Full variable domain (outside the CDR3, taken from reference TRBV7-2 and TRBJ2-3): GAGVSQSPSNKVTEKGKDVELRCDPISGHTALYWYRQSLGQGLEFLIYFQGNSAPDKSGLPSDRFSAERTGGSVSTLTIQRTQQEDSAVYLCASSFPTSGSRGSTDTQYFGPGTRLTVL.

The chain has TRBV20-1 and TRBJ1-5; 8 nucleotides agree with TRBD1. Germline trimming cut 0 bases from V and 5 bases from J; bases unmatched to any gene: 9. The CDR3 extends over 16 amino acids. CDR1 is DFQATT and CDR2 is SNEGSKA in the germline V gene (reference sequence). This chain's CDR3 is CSARDLGRGRDQPQHF. CDR3 bases: TGCAGTGCTAGAGATTTGGGCAGGGGGCGCGATCAGCCCCAGCATTTT.

This clonotype was observed a handful of times. The V call is TRBV29-1, the J call TRBJ2-3, with 10 bases matching TRBD2. CDR1 SQVTM and CDR2 ANQGSEA come from the germline V gene. The CDR3 loop spans 15 amino acids. V shed 6 bases, J shed 1 base, and the junction held 7 bases outside the gene matches. The CDR3 protein is CSVVVAGGRTDTQYF. The CDR3 DNA sequence: TGCAGCGTCGTAGTAGCGGGGGGTCGCACAGATACGCAGTATTTT.

This clonotype came up a few times. The chain links TRBV20-1 to TRBJ2-4, with a weak D call TRBD2 (5 bases). The CDR3 consists of 16 residues. Germline CDR1 is DFQATT and CDR2 is SNEGSKA (reference sequence). Between the trimmed V and J ends, which lost 0 bases and 0 bases, there was a span of 12 bases. The CDR3 DNA follows: TGCAGTGCTAGAGATGGACGGGGATTAGCCAAAAACATTCAGTACTTC. The encoded protein is CSARDGRGLAKNIQYF.

The chain has TRBV27 and TRBJ2-3; possible D gene TRBD2, 5 bases. The CDR3 extends over 15 amino acids. Trimming left V 4 bases short and J 4 bases short, with 15 bases between. Germline assignment: CDR1 MNHEY and CDR2 SMNVEV (reference sequence). In DNA, the CDR3 is TGTGCCAGCAGTTCCGAGGGATTGGCTTCAGATACGCAGTATTTT. Translated, it gives CASSSEGLASDTQYF.

This clonotype appeared a few times. The chain combines TRBV20-1 with TRBJ2-5, with TRBD2 identical over 8 bases. V shed 0 bases and J 0 bases; nucleotides not matched to a gene: 9. There are 17 residues in the CDR3. CDR1 DFQATT and CDR2 SNEGSKA come from the germline V gene (reference sequence). The CDR3, as DNA: TGCAGTGCTAGAGATCGGACGGGACTAGAAAACCAAGAGACCCAGTACTTC. This gives the protein CSARDRTGLENQETQYF.

The chain carries TRBV7-2 and TRBJ2-1; weak D call: TRBD2 (6 bases). Trimming stripped 5 bases from V and 5 bases from J, with 28 bases between. Germline V lookup: CDR1 SGHTA, CDR2 FQGNSA. There are 19 residues in the CDR3. The CDR3 sequence: CASSRIGTGGWRGNNEQFF. The CDR3 DNA is TGTGCCAGCAGCCGAATAGGTACTGGTGGATGGCGGGGAAACAATGAGCAGTTCTTC.

This clonotype showed up many times. The rearrangement uses TRBV4-2 and TRBJ1-2; D perhaps matches TRBD1 (5 bases). V was trimmed by 0 bases and J by 5 bases, leaving 10 bases between them. Germline V CDR1 and CDR2: LGHNA, YNFKEQ. The CDR3 length is 14 residues. The CDR3 is CASSQDPQGYGYTF. The CDR3 DNA is TGTGCCAGCAGCCAAGATCCCCAGGGATATGGCTACACCTTC.

This clonotype was counted only a few times. The chain joins TRBV20-1 to TRBJ2-5; 8 bases map to TRBD2. V shed 2 bases and J 3 bases; nucleotides not matched to a gene: 11. The germline V gene has CDR1 DFQATT and CDR2 SNEGSKA (reference sequence). This CDR3 is built from 16 residues. In DNA, the CDR3 is TGCAGTGCTAGACCGGGACTAGTCCCCAGGGAAGAGACCCAGTACTTC. Translating it yields CSARPGLVPREETQYF.

The table lists this clonotype with a few counts. The chain has TRBV9 and TRBJ1-1; D call uncertain. Trimming removed 0 bases from V and 0 bases from J, with 3 bases in between. Germline V gives CDR1 SGDLS, CDR2 YYNGEE. The CDR3 is made up of 13 amino acids. CDR3 protein: CASSVELNTEAFF. For the CDR3, the DNA is TGTGCCAGCAGCGTAGAGCTGAACACTGAAGCTTTCTTT.

The chain combines TRBV3-1 with TRBJ2-5, with D possibly matching TRBD2 (6 bases). V shed 5 bases and J shed 1 base, with 8 bases lying between them. Looked up from germline, CDR1 is LGHDT and CDR2 is YNNKEL (reference sequence). The CDR3 consists of 13 residues. CDR3 coding DNA: TGTGCCAGCAGCGGGACTCTCCAAGAGACCCAGTACTTC. This translates into CASSGTLQETQYF.

This clonotype was seen repeatedly, ten times or more. The genes are TRBV18 and TRBJ1-1; a possible D gene is TRBD1 (5 bases). From germline, CDR1 is KGHSH and CDR2 LQKENI. Trimming cost V 1 base and J 2 bases, with 8 bases left between them. The CDR3 covers 14 residues. This CDR3 is CASSPQQGNTEAFF. Here the CDR3 DNA reads TGTGCCAGCTCACCACAGCAGGGAAACACTGAAGCTTTCTTT.